Presented here are 32 T cell receptor beta chains from one specimen sequenced in a study of response to subunit inactivated influenza vaccine. One entry per CDR3 protein, called by TCRdb with MiXCR from the RT-PCR reads. The sample yields almost 250,000 distinct CDR3 sequences, over 9% seen once. Sequenced here: non-naive T cells sorted from PBMCs, sampled roughly 15 days before vaccination. All receptors derive from a man aged 45-60 years who received an inactivated influenza vaccine.

This chain connects TRBV24-1 to TRBJ2-6, with 7 positions matching TRBD1. The junction had 8 bases not matched to a gene; V was cut back by 4 bases and J by 0 bases. The germline gives CDR1 KGHDR, CDR2 SFDVKD. The CDR3 is made up of 18 amino acids. DNA for the CDR3: TGTGCCACCAGTGACCTACCACAGGGGAGCTCTGGGGCCAACGTCCTGACTTTC. It codes for CATSDLPQGSSGANVLTF.

This chain connects TRBV7-2 to TRBJ2-3; no reliable D call. This CDR3 contains 15 residues. The germline gives CDR1 SGHTA, CDR2 FQGNSA. The ends were cut back, 2 bases at V and 1 base at J, with 10 bases in the middle. CDR3 nucleotide sequence: TGTGCCAGCAGCTTAAGAGGTAGGGGCACAGATACGCAGTATTTT. This translates into CASSLRGRGTDTQYF.

This clonotype came up once. J is TRBJ1-5 and V is TRBV12-3 or TRBV12-4; 8 bases match TRBD1. V dropped 5 bases and J dropped 4; count of bases not matched to a gene: 7. This CDR3 has 15 amino acids. The CDR3 region is CASSEQGGRNQPQHF. CDR3 nucleotide sequence: TGTGCCAGCAGTGAACAGGGGGGAAGGAATCAGCCCCAGCATTTT.

The V gene is TRBV4-1, the J gene TRBJ2-1; 11 bases agree with TRBD2. The V and J ends lost 0 bases and 5 bases, in that order; junction bases with no gene match: 6. The CDR3 runs to 17 residues. The V gene's germline CDR1 is MGHRA and CDR2 YSYEKL. The CDR3 loop reads CASSQDATSGVNNEQFF. The CDR3 DNA follows: TGCGCCAGCAGCCAAGATGCGACTAGCGGGGTTAACAATGAGCAGTTCTTC.

The chain employs TRBV11-2 and TRBJ2-5; D possibly corresponds to TRBD2 (5 bases). The CDR3 covers 17 residues. Germline assignment: CDR1 SGHAT and CDR2 FQNNGV. Trimming shortened V by 4 bases and J by 5 bases, and 23 bases separated the two germline ends. The CDR3 spells CASSSLLRVGSKETQYF. In nucleotides, the CDR3 is TGTGCCAGCAGCTCACTCTTAAGGGTGGGGAGTAAGGAGACCCAGTACTTC.

In its sample, this clonotype was seen many times. This chain connects TRBV5-1 to TRBJ2-5; 7 nucleotides match TRBD2. The J segment lost 1 base and the V segment lost 6 bases, leaving 12 bases of the junction unmatched. CDR3 length equals 16 residues. Germline V lookup: CDR1 SGHRS, CDR2 YFSETQ. The DNA of the CDR3 is TGCGCCAGCACCTTCTGGGCGGGAGATACCCAAGAGACCCAGTACTTC. Its translation is CASTFWAGDTQETQYF.

The rearrangement links TRBV5-1 to TRBJ2-7; D may be TRBD1 (6 bases). CDR1 and CDR2 (germline): SGHRS, YFSETQ. V lost 0 bases and J lost 1, with 8 bases in between. There are 14 residues in the CDR3. The CDR3, as DNA: TGCGCCAGCAGCTTGGGACAGGTTTCCTACGAGCAGTACTTC. This encodes CASSLGQVSYEQYF.

This clonotype was detected many times. The rearrangement joins TRBV7-2 to TRBJ2-3, with D hard to call. The CDR3 runs to 13 residues. V was trimmed by 3 bases and J by 4 bases, leaving 8 bases between them. The germline CDR1 and CDR2 sequences are SGHTA and FQGNSA. This CDR3 is CASSFSVADTQYF. CDR3 bases: TGTGCCAGCAGCTTTTCCGTTGCAGATACGCAGTATTTT.

V usage is TRBV7-9 and J usage is TRBJ1-4; D is uncertain. V lost 4 bases and J 8 bases, leaving 8 bases between the germline ends. The CDR3 spans 12 residues. Germline V gives CDR1 SEHNR, CDR2 FQNEAQ (reference sequence). The chain's CDR3 is CASSSHGEKLFF. Written as DNA, the CDR3 is TGTGCCAGCAGCTCCCATGGAGAAAAACTGTTTTTT.

The chain joins TRBV5-1 to TRBJ1-6; D is ambiguous. The CDR3 sequence is 14 residues long. V shed 0 bases and J shed 5 bases, with 6 bases lying between them. Germline CDR1 reads SGHRS; CDR2 reads YFSETQ. The CDR3 nucleotides are TGCGCCAGCAGCTTGGAGGGAGATAATTCACCCCTCCACTTT. Protein: CASSLEGDNSPLHF. Drawing the rest from reference TRBV5-1 and TRBJ1-6, the complete variable domain is KAGVTQTPRYLIKTRGQQVTLSCSPISGHRSVSWYQQTPGQGLQFLFEYFSETQRNKGNFPGRFSGRQFSNSRSEMNVSTLELGDSALYLCASSLEGDNSPLHFGNGTRLTVT.

Many counts were recorded for this clonotype. V is TRBV7-2 and J is TRBJ1-5, with 9 bases lining up with TRBD1. Per germline, CDR1 SGHTA and CDR2 FQGNSA. After removal of 5 bases from V and 7 bases from J, the junction contained 12 bases not matched to a gene. The CDR3 runs 16 residues. The DNA of the CDR3 is TGTGCCAGCAGCCTCCAACAGGGGGCGTCTCGCCAGCCCCAGCATTTT. Translated, it gives CASSLQQGASRQPQHF.

CDR3: CASRNSGRAYNEQFF. In nucleotides, the CDR3 is TGTGCCAGCAGGAATAGCGGGAGGGCCTACAATGAGCAGTTCTTC. V and J are TRBV6-2 or TRBV6-3 and TRBJ2-1; TRBD2 agrees at 11 bases. The CDR3 covers 15 residues. The V and J ends lost 6 bases and 2 bases, in that order; junction bases with no gene match: 3. Germline values: CDR1 MNHEY, CDR2 SVGEGT.

DNA of the CDR3: TGTGCCAGCAGGTCGAGCGGGTGGACAGATACGCAGTATTTT. Translating it yields CASRSSGWTDTQYF. The rearrangement joins TRBV6-1 to TRBJ2-3; possible D gene TRBD2, 6 bases. The CDR3 has 14 amino acids. The germline V gene encodes CDR1 MNHNS and CDR2 SASEGT. The germline V and J ends were trimmed by 6 bases and 3 bases, with 13 bases remaining between them.

A word on this clonotype: This sequence may be a read error, since a much larger clone differs from it by one base. The V gene is TRBV15, the J gene TRBJ2-1, with D unclear. There are 15 residues in the CDR3. Germline loops: CDR1 LNHNV, CDR2 YYDKDF (reference sequence). The CDR3 nucleotides are TGTGCCACCAGCGGAGAACGCTCCTCTTACAATGAGCAGTTCTTC. This encodes CATSGERSSYNEQFF.

This chain uses TRBV20-1 with TRBJ2-7; D might be TRBD2 (5 bases). The CDR3 has 12 amino acids. V was trimmed by 3 bases and J by 0 bases, leaving 6 bases between them. Germline V gene sequence: CDR1 DFQATT, CDR2 SNEGSKA (reference sequence). The CDR3 DNA follows: TGCAGTGCTAGCGGGAACTCCTACGAGCAGTACTTC. It yields the protein CSASGNSYEQYF.

This clonotype occurred many times. V is TRBV5-1 and J is TRBJ2-7, with D perhaps matching TRBD2 (5 bases). Germline CDR1 and CDR2: SGHRS and YFSETQ. This CDR3 is 14 amino acids long. V was cut by 4 bases and J by 5 bases, with 16 bases left in between. CDR3 DNA: TGCGCCAGCAGCCTACGACAAGTGGAGGACGAGCAGTACTTC. Translated: CASSLRQVEDEQYF.

This clonotype was observed once. The chain uses TRBV3-1 and TRBJ2-5; TRBD2 agrees at 7 bases. V was pared by 7 bases and J by 13 bases, with 12 bases of the junction left unmatched. The CDR3 totals 12 residues. Germline V gene lookup returns CDR1 LGHDT and CDR2 YNNKEL (reference sequence). The CDR3 DNA follows: TGTGCCAGCACCCCCGAGCGGGGCCTGAGGTACTTC. It yields the protein CASTPERGLRYF.

This clonotype appeared many times. This sequence joins TRBV10-2 and TRBJ2-2; a weak D match, TRBD2 (5 bases). This CDR3 spans 15 amino acids. The germline V gene has CDR1 WSHSY and CDR2 SAAADI. V lost 6 bases and J 2 bases, leaving 13 bases between the germline ends. The CDR3 protein is CASRGNSDNTGELFF. CDR3 coding DNA: TGCGCCAGCAGAGGGAATAGCGACAACACCGGGGAGCTGTTTTTT.

J is TRBJ2-2 and V is TRBV10-3; D uncertain. The V and J ends lost 0 bases and 2 bases respectively, with 10 bases between them. The CDR3 is 16 amino acids. The germline gives CDR1 ENHRY, CDR2 SYGVKD. DNA of the CDR3: TGTGCCATCAGTGAGTCCTTCAGCAAAAACACCGGGGAGCTGTTTTTT. Translated: CAISESFSKNTGELFF.

This clonotype turned up a few times. The rearrangement uses TRBV11-1 and TRBJ2-1, with TRBD2 identical over 8 bases. CDR3 length equals 19 residues. Germline CDR1 is SGHAT and CDR2 is FQDESV (reference sequence). V lost 1 base, J lost 2 bases, and 13 bases stayed unmatched. CDR3 nucleotide sequence: TGTGCCAGCAGCTTAGTAGGTGGGCGGGGGGATTCACCCTACAATGAGCAGTTCTTC. Amino acid sequence: CASSLVGGRGDSPYNEQFF.

A few counts support this clonotype. The CDR3 region has the DNA TGTGCCTGGAGTAGGGCGGGCACCGGGGAGCTGTTTTTT. Encoded protein: CAWSRAGTGELFF. The chain is built from TRBV30 and TRBJ2-2; the D gene is possibly TRBD2 (5 bases). The CDR3 spans 13 residues. Trimming removed 2 bases at V and 4 bases at J, with 8 bases between. Looked up from germline, CDR1 is GTSNPN and CDR2 is SVGIG (reference sequence).

The chain couples TRBV6-2 or TRBV6-3 to TRBJ2-1; 8 bases map to TRBD1. The CDR3 is 15 amino acids. After removal of 0 bases from V and 4 bases from J, the junction contained 2 bases not matched to a gene. Germline lookup yields CDR1 MNHEY and CDR2 SVGEGT. Here the CDR3 DNA reads TGTGCCAGCAGTTACTCGAGGACAGGGTACAATGAGCAGTTCTTC. Translating gives CASSYSRTGYNEQFF.

Ten or more counts support this clonotype. V gene TRBV7-2 combines with J gene TRBJ1-5; possible D gene TRBD1, 6 bases. The length of the CDR3 is 15 residues. The V end was cut by 1 base, the J end by 3 bases, with 10 bases between. Per the germline V gene, CDR1 is SGHTA and CDR2 is FQGNSA. CDR3 amino acids: CASSLVQGNNQPQHF. The CDR3 coding sequence is TGTGCCAGCAGCTTAGTACAGGGTAACAATCAGCCCCAGCATTTT.

This clonotype occurred many times. This chain links TRBV6-4 with TRBJ2-6; D remains unclear. The V gene's germline CDR1 is MRHNA and CDR2 SNTAGT. The CDR3 has 16 residues. Trimming stripped 0 bases from V and 0 bases from J, with 6 bases between. The CDR3 DNA reads as TGTGCCAGCAGTGACTCAGGCCACTCTGGGGCCAACGTCCTGACTTTC. Its translation is CASSDSGHSGANVLTF.

The rearrangement uses TRBV5-5 and TRBJ1-6; tentatively, D is TRBD1 (6 bases). The CDR3 loop spans 13 amino acids. CDR1 and CDR2 from the germline V gene are SGHKS and YYEKEE (reference sequence). Trimming removed 3 bases from V and 10 bases from J, with 11 bases in between. The CDR3 is CASSYTGLSPLHF. Here the CDR3 DNA reads TGTGCCAGCAGCTATACAGGGCTCTCACCCCTCCACTTT.

The V and J genes are TRBV7-6 and TRBJ2-5; 7 bases match TRBD2. The CDR3 has 16 amino acids. V gave up 5 bases and J gave up 1 base; unmatched junction bases: 10. In germline, CDR1 is SGHVS, CDR2 FNYEAQ. The CDR3 spells CASSLTGGTLQETQYF. The CDR3 DNA reads as TGTGCCAGCAGCCTCACCGGGGGGACCCTCCAAGAGACCCAGTACTTC. Full variable domain (remainder filled in from reference TRBV7-6 and TRBJ2-5): GAGVSQSPRYKVTKRGQDVALRCDPISGHVSLYWYRQALGQGPEFLTYFNYEAQQDKSGLPNDRFSAERPEGSISTLTIQRTEQRDSAMYRCASSLTGGTLQETQYFGPGTRLLVL.

This clonotype has just a few counts. This chain uses TRBV29-1 with TRBJ2-7, with D possibly being TRBD2 (6 bases). V was trimmed by 0 bases and J by 2 bases, leaving 8 bases between them. The CDR3 contains 13 residues. Germline CDR1 SQVTM, CDR2 ANQGSEA. DNA of the CDR3: TGCAGCGTTGAAGAACGCGGGGCCTACGAGCAGTACTTC. Its protein product is CSVEERGAYEQYF.

This clonotype was found many times. The rearrangement joins TRBV27 to TRBJ2-6, with D maybe TRBD1 (6 bases). From germline, CDR1 is MNHEY and CDR2 SMNVEV (reference sequence). Trimming shortened V by 4 bases and J by 2 bases, and 12 bases separated the two germline ends. This CDR3 contains 16 residues. CDR3 in amino acids: CASSYTGFTGANVLTF. For the CDR3, the DNA is TGTGCCAGCAGTTACACAGGGTTCACTGGGGCCAACGTCCTGACTTTC.

This clonotype appeared many times. The CDR3 spells CSALAGHQETQYF. As DNA, the CDR3 is TGCAGTGCCCTAGCAGGGCATCAAGAGACCCAGTACTTC. The chain employs TRBV20-1 and TRBJ2-5, with D possibly called TRBD1 or TRBD2 (5 bases each). The V gene lost 6 bases and the J gene lost 2 bases, with 13 bases spanning the gap. The germline V gene has CDR1 DFQATT and CDR2 SNEGSKA (reference sequence). This CDR3 contains 13 residues.

The chain links TRBV28 to TRBJ2-5, with 11 bases matching TRBD1. Trimming at V came to 4 bases and at J to 5 bases, leaving 9 bases not matched to a gene. The V gene's germline CDR1 is MDHEN and CDR2 SYDVKM. This CDR3 spans 16 amino acids. CDR3 DNA sequence: TGTGCCAGCAGTTCTCGGACAGGGGGCATCAGGGAGACCCAGTACTTC. Amino acid sequence: CASSSRTGGIRETQYF.

The chain has TRBV24-1 and TRBJ2-1; D is unclear. The V gene lost 8 bases and the J gene lost 2 bases, with 9 bases spanning the gap. The germline gives CDR1 KGHDR, CDR2 SFDVKD. The CDR3 has 13 residues. CDR3 coding DNA: TGTGCCACCAAGTTTCTAGCCTACAATGAGCAGTTCTTC. It yields the protein CATKFLAYNEQFF.

This clonotype was found a few times. The chain carries TRBV27 and TRBJ1-2; no firm D call. V was clipped by 2 bases and J by 4 bases, with 8 bases between them. This CDR3 comprises 13 residues. CDR1 is MNHEY and CDR2 is SMNVEV in the germline V gene (reference sequence). The CDR3 DNA sequence: TGTGCCAGCAGTTTAAGAGAGAGCTATGGCTACACCTTC. Amino acids: CASSLRESYGYTF.